Sequencing of this T cell receptor beta chain was carried out in a study of CD8 T cells in ankylosing spondylitis. There are a few counts of this clonotype. TCRdb re-called the 5' RACE reads through MiXCR, storing one row per CDR3 protein. This table holds some 30,000 distinct CDR3 sequences, approximately 15% found once. V was pared by 5 bases and J by 3 bases, with 3 bases of the junction left unmatched. This CDR3 contains 14 residues. The chain combines TRBV12-3 or TRBV12-4 with TRBJ2-7; 11 bases align to TRBD2. This clonotype originated in a male donor with ankylosing spondylitis or in good health (not recorded which). Material: blood. CDR3 region: CASSHGTSGYEQYF. The CDR3 DNA reads TGTGCCAGCAGTCATGGGACTAGCGGCTACGAGCAGTACTTC.